These 19 T cell receptor beta chains were sequenced from one sample in a study of molecular identifiers for immune sequencing clone quantification. Using its own MiXCR run on the PCR reads, TCRdb lists one record per CDR3 protein. Here the sample spans around 86,000 distinct CDR3 sequences, roughly 20% being singletons. Sequenced: naive CD8+ T cells from blood, with Jurkat cell RNA spiked in. The subset was: FACS-sorted CD8+CD4-CCR7+CD45RA+ naive T cells. The origin of the receptors is a human donor in good health. Some libraries in this study had Jurkat cell RNA spiked in.

This clonotype was counted at least ten times. This chain joins TRBV7-6 and TRBJ2-3; D may be TRBD2 (6 bases). With 7 bases removed from V and 2 bases from J, the gap between germline ends came to 25 bases. CDR3 size: 18 residues. Germline CDR1 reads SGHVS; CDR2 reads FNYEAQ. The DNA of the CDR3 is TGTGCCAGCATCAAGTCCCGGGACGGAGGGATGTCCACAGATACGCAGTATTTT. Its translation: CASIKSRDGGMSTDTQYF.

V is TRBV5-1 and J is TRBJ2-1; D is unresolved. Germline-derived CDR1 and CDR2 are SGHRS and YFSETQ. Trimming stripped 5 bases from V and 0 bases from J, with 3 bases between. The CDR3 spans 12 residues. CDR3 coding DNA: TGCGCCAGCAGGAGCTCCTACAATGAGCAGTTCTTC. Translated, it gives CASRSSYNEQFF.

This clonotype was observed at least ten times. The J gene is TRBJ1-5, the V gene TRBV5-5; no firm D call. V was pared by 0 bases and J by 0 bases, with 7 bases between. This CDR3 is built from 15 residues. CDR1 and CDR2 from the germline V gene are SGHKS and YYEKEE (reference sequence). The CDR3 DNA follows: TGTGCCAGCAGCTTGGTCAGCAATAGCAATCAGCCCCAGCATTTT. Translation: CASSLVSNSNQPQHF.

This clonotype has a count of ten or more. The chain is built from TRBV6-5 and TRBJ1-5, with D unresolved. V was pared by 6 bases and J by 4 bases, with 10 bases between. The CDR3 is made up of 13 amino acids. Germline CDR1 and CDR2: MNHEY and SVGAGI. The CDR3 loop is CASSPGWNQPQHF. The CDR3 DNA is TGTGCCAGCAGCCCCGGATGGAATCAGCCCCAGCATTTT.

This clonotype was observed a few times. This sequence may be a read error, since a much larger clone differs from it by one base. This chain links TRBV27 with TRBJ2-3, with 12 nucleotides matching TRBD2. The CDR3 spans 16 residues. Unmatched junction bases numbered 4, after V lost 4 bases and J lost 2 bases. Per the germline V gene, CDR1 is MNHEY and CDR2 is SMNVEV (reference sequence). The CDR3 bases are TGTGCCAGCAGTTCCGGACTAGCGGGATACACAGATACGCAGTATTTT. It encodes CASSSGLAGYTDTQYF.

This clonotype was seen more than once but under ten times. The chain uses TRBV6-2 or TRBV6-3 and TRBJ2-7; D is uncertain. Germline V gene lookup returns CDR1 MNHEY and CDR2 SVGEGT. V gave up 7 bases and J gave up 1 base, with 11 bases separating them. This CDR3 spans 13 amino acids. The CDR3 spells CASKLRHSYEQYF. In DNA, the CDR3 is TGTGCCAGCAAGTTGCGCCATTCCTACGAGCAGTACTTC.

The table lists this clonotype with many counts. The genes are TRBV7-2 and TRBJ2-3, with D uncertain. Germline CDR1 SGHTA, CDR2 FQGNSA. The germline V and J ends were trimmed by 5 bases and 1 base, with 19 bases remaining between them. The CDR3 runs to 17 residues. CDR3 residues: CASSPNPQVLGTDTQYF. For the CDR3, the DNA is TGTGCCAGCAGCCCAAATCCTCAAGTACTGGGCACAGATACGCAGTATTTT.

This clonotype turned up a few times. The CDR3 region has the DNA TGCAGCGTTGATAAAAGCGGGAGTACCGGGGAGCTGTTTTTT. Its protein product is CSVDKSGSTGELFF. J is TRBJ2-2 and V is TRBV29-1; TRBD2 matches 8 bases. Looked up from germline, CDR1 is SQVTM and CDR2 is ANQGSEA. CDR3 length: 14 residues. V trimming: 3 bases; J trimming: 5 bases; junction bases outside the gene matches: 5.

This clonotype was counted ten times or more. The V and J genes are TRBV4-3 and TRBJ2-7, with 13 positions matching TRBD2. There are 17 residues in the CDR3. The germline CDR1 and CDR2 sequences are LGHNA and YSLEER. After removal of 0 bases from V and 1 base from J, the junction contained 3 bases not matched to a gene. The CDR3 nucleotides are TGCGCCAGCAGCCAAGAGACGACTAGCGGGGGGTCCTACGAGCAGTACTTC. Translation gives CASSQETTSGGSYEQYF.

Many counts were recorded for this clonotype. The rearrangement uses TRBV28 and TRBJ2-7; D remains ambiguous. Germline CDR1 MDHEN, CDR2 SYDVKM. The V and J ends lost 10 bases and 5 bases respectively, with 12 bases between them. CDR3 length: 11 residues. CDR3 coding DNA: TGTGCCACATCTTTTGAGAACGAGCAGTACTTC. It is translated as CATSFENEQYF.

This clonotype has ten or more counts. This chain connects TRBV4-1 to TRBJ2-3; 7 bases are a match to TRBD2. From germline, CDR1 is MGHRA and CDR2 YSYEKL. This CDR3 spans 17 amino acids. With V trimmed by 4 bases and J by 2 bases, 12 bases remained unmatched. CDR3 region: CASSLLIAGGPTDTQYF. The CDR3 DNA reads TGCGCCAGCAGCCTCCTAATAGCGGGCGGACCCACAGATACGCAGTATTTT.

The genes are TRBV7-6 and TRBJ2-1, with D possibly matching TRBD2 (5 bases). V was clipped by 4 bases and J by 2 bases, with 6 bases between them. The germline V gene encodes CDR1 SGHVS and CDR2 FNYEAQ. The CDR3 sequence is 13 residues long. CDR3 loop: CASSSGTYNEQFF. The CDR3 nucleotides are TGTGCCAGCAGCTCGGGGACCTACAATGAGCAGTTCTTC.

This clonotype was observed many times. The chain joins TRBV5-8 to TRBJ2-3, with D hard to call. The CDR3 runs to 15 residues. Germline lookup yields CDR1 SGHTS and CDR2 YDEGEE. Deletions cut 7 bases from V and 4 bases from J, with 19 bases between. For the CDR3, the DNA is TGTGCCAGCTGTGTGGCTTTGCGGCTCCCAGATACGCAGTATTTT. The encoded protein is CASCVALRLPDTQYF.

Ten or more counts support this clonotype. This chain links TRBV18 with TRBJ2-7; tentatively, D is TRBD2 (7 bases). CDR1 is KGHSH, CDR2 LQKENI, per germline. V lost 2 bases, J lost 3 bases, and 17 bases lay in between. This CDR3 has 16 residues. The CDR3, as DNA: TGTGCCAGCTCACCAGGGGGGGCCAGCCAGATCTACGAGCAGTACTTC. It encodes CASSPGGASQIYEQYF.

This clonotype has ten or more counts. V is TRBV4-3 and J is TRBJ2-6; 9 bases align to TRBD1. V gave up 5 bases and J gave up 0 bases; unmatched junction bases: 8. This CDR3 comprises 18 residues. CDR1 and CDR2 (germline): LGHNA, YSLEER. This CDR3 is CASSEGTGRGSGANVLTF. CDR3 DNA sequence: TGCGCCAGCAGCGAAGGGACAGGGAGGGGCTCTGGGGCCAACGTCCTGACTTTC.

This clonotype was picked up many times. The rearrangement uses TRBV20-1 and TRBJ2-7; 7 nucleotides agree with TRBD2. Germline CDR1 DFQATT, CDR2 SNEGSKA (reference sequence). The V segment lost 0 bases and the J segment 1 base; nucleotides outside the gene matches: 12. This CDR3 has 17 amino acids. CDR3 in DNA: TGCAGTGCTAGAGACCTACCTGTTGCTAGCGGTTCCTACGAGCAGTACTTC. Protein: CSARDLPVASGSYEQYF.

This clonotype was detected many times. This chain connects TRBV29-1 to TRBJ2-6, with D unclear. Germline V lookup: CDR1 SQVTM, CDR2 ANQGSEA. Trimming left V 8 bases short and J 1 base short, with 6 bases between. The CDR3 spans 12 residues. The CDR3 is CSFLSGANVLTF. Here the CDR3 DNA reads TGCAGCTTCCTTTCTGGGGCCAACGTCCTGACTTTC.

This clonotype showed up many times. The CDR3 sequence is CASSTAESLDRSYNEQFF. In DNA form, the CDR3 reads TGTGCCAGCAGCACAGCGGAGTCACTAGACAGGTCCTACAATGAGCAGTTCTTC. The V call is TRBV21-1, the J call TRBJ2-1; the table names TRBD2, a call not compared with the DNA. TRBV21-1 is a pseudogene locus. This CDR3 is built from 18 residues.

The table lists this clonotype with many counts. The V and J genes are TRBV5-5 and TRBJ1-2; 11 bases match TRBD1. The CDR3 is 18 amino acids. Per germline, CDR1 SGHKS and CDR2 YYEKEE (reference sequence). V was clipped by 4 bases and J by 1 base; unmatched bases: 12. The CDR3 spells CASSRPPGQGVINYGYTF. The CDR3 DNA reads as TGTGCCAGCAGCCGACCCCCGGGACAGGGGGTGATTAACTATGGCTACACCTTC.